The 18 T cell receptor beta chains listed next were all sequenced from one sample in a study of hypomethylating agent response in myelodysplastic syndrome. Clones were sequenced by immunoSEQ multiplex PCR, and TCRdb holds only the in-frame ones, with some missing. The repertoire has about 5,400 clones, about nine tenths of them found once; the top ten carry roughly a tenth. The sequencing here drew on bone marrow, taken before or after starting hypomethylating agent treatment for myelodysplastic syndrome (not recorded which). Receptor source: a human donor with myelodysplastic syndrome.

The sample holds one count of this clone. The gene calls are TRBV5-1 and TRBJ1-4; D call uncertain. With 2 bases removed from V and 5 bases from J, the gap between germline ends came to 13 bases. The CDR3 is 15 residues long. Per the germline V gene, CDR1 is SGHRS and CDR2 is YFSETQ. In DNA form, the CDR3 reads TGCGCCAGCAGCTTAGATGTCCAGCCGAATGAAAAACTGTTTTTT. It specifies CASSLDVQPNEKLFF.

This clone has a handful of counts. The chain carries TRBV10-1 and TRBJ2-7, with D perhaps being TRBD1 or TRBD2 (5 bases each). This CDR3 contains 15 residues. The V and J ends lost 0 bases and 0 bases respectively, with 9 bases between them. Germline assignment: CDR1 WNHNN and CDR2 SYGVQD (reference sequence). In nucleotides, the CDR3 is TGCGCCAGCAGTGAGTCCCGGGGACCCTCCTACGAGCAGTACGTC. This translates into CASSESRGPSYEQYV.

The chain combines TRBV10-1 with TRBJ2-5; TRBD1 matches 7 bases. J gave up 0 bases and V 4 bases, and 5 bases lay outside the gene matches. In germline, CDR1 is WNHNN, CDR2 SYGVQD (reference sequence). CDR3 length: 15 residues. The CDR3 region is CASSGRGTDQETQYF. In DNA, the CDR3 is TGCGCCAGCAGTGGCAGGGGGACCGACCAAGAGACCCAGTACTTC.

The chain couples TRBV19 to TRBJ1-5; D is undetermined. The V end was cut by 3 bases, the J end by 1 base, with 7 bases between. The CDR3 spans 14 residues. Per the germline V gene, CDR1 is LNHDA and CDR2 is SQIVND (reference sequence). The chain's CDR3 is CASSISGSNQPQHF. As DNA, the CDR3 is TGTGCCAGTAGTATTTCCGGGAGCAATCAGCCCCAGCATTTT.

The rearrangement links TRBV10-2 to TRBJ1-1; D is unclear. In germline, CDR1 is WSHSY, CDR2 SAAADI. The CDR3 contains 13 residues. V was clipped by 0 bases and J by 5 bases, with 7 bases between them. The CDR3 sequence is CASSESKSTEAFF. The CDR3 bases are TGCGCCAGCAGTGAGTCGAAAAGTACTGAAGCTTTCTTT.

The chain links TRBV19 to TRBJ2-5; TRBD1 or TRBD2 may be the D gene (6 bases each). V was clipped by 7 bases and J by 1 base, with 16 bases between them. CDR1 is LNHDA and CDR2 is SQIVND in the germline V gene (reference sequence). CDR3 length: 15 residues. CDR3 in DNA: TGTGCCAGTATGGGTAGGGGGGCGAGCCAAGAGACCCAGTACTTC. Amino acids: CASMGRGASQETQYF. Full variable domain (missing parts from reference TRBV19 and TRBJ2-5): DGGITQSPKYLFRKEGQNVTLSCEQNLNHDAMYWYRQDPGQGLRLIYYSQIVNDFQKGDIAEGYSVSREKKESFPLTVTSAQKNPTAFYLCASMGRGASQETQYFGPGTRLLVL.

The chain combines TRBV11-3 with TRBJ2-1; the D is unclear. The CDR3 extends over 13 amino acids. The V gene lost 3 bases and the J gene lost 8 bases, with 11 bases spanning the gap. Looked up from germline, CDR1 is SGHNT and CDR2 is YENEEA. This chain's CDR3 is CASSFVRQDEQFF. CDR3 in DNA: TGTGCCAGCAGCTTCGTTAGGCAGGATGAGCAGTTCTTC.

In the case of this clone: Compared with germline, one end of the junction differs, possibly owing to a read error. V gene TRBV2 combines with J gene TRBJ1-4; D remains unclear. This CDR3 is 11 amino acids long. The germline V gene has CDR1 SNHLY and CDR2 FYNNEI. The DNA of the CDR3 is TGTGCCAGCGGTGAGCGAGAAAAACTGTTTTTT. Translation: CASGEREKLFF. Using reference TRBV2 and TRBJ1-4 for the parts outside the CDR3, the full variable domain is EPEVTQTPSHQVTQMGQEVILRCVPISNHLYFYWYRQILGQKVEFLVSFYNNEISEKSEIFDDQFSVERPDGSNFTLKIRSTKLEDSAMYFCASGEREKLFFGSGTQLSVL.

This chain connects TRBV19 to TRBJ1-3; D is possibly TRBD1 (5 bases). Per germline, CDR1 LNHDA and CDR2 SQIVND (reference sequence). The germline V and J ends were trimmed by 3 bases and 0 bases, with 9 bases remaining between them. The CDR3 totals 15 residues. The CDR3 DNA sequence: TGTGCCAGTAGTATTGGACAAGCCTCTGGAAACACCATATATTTT. Protein: CASSIGQASGNTIYF.

The V call is TRBV10-2, the J call TRBJ2-3; D unresolved. The CDR3 covers 11 residues. Trimming removed 6 bases from V and 3 bases from J, with 4 bases in between. Germline CDR1 is WSHSY and CDR2 is SAAADI. The CDR3 protein is CASSTTDTQYF. The DNA for the CDR3 is TGCGCCAGCAGCACGACAGATACGCAGTATTTT.

CDR3 nucleotide sequence: TGCAGCGTCAAGCCGGGACAAGGCGAAGGAGCTTTCTTT. Translating gives CSVKPGQGEGAFF. This sequence joins TRBV29-1 and TRBJ1-1, with a tentative D call TRBD1 (6 bases). CDR3 length: 13 residues. Germline V gives CDR1 SQVTM, CDR2 ANQGSEA. V was trimmed by 6 bases and J by 10 bases, leaving 21 bases between them.

The chain couples TRBV20-1 to TRBJ2-5, with D hard to call. Trimming cost V 4 bases and J 6 bases, with 9 bases left between them. Germline V gene data show CDR1 as DFQATT and CDR2 as SNEGSKA (reference sequence). CDR3 length: 11 amino acids. CDR3: CSAMAKQTQYF. The DNA of the CDR3 is TGCAGTGCTATGGCCAAGCAGACCCAGTACTTC.

The rearrangement joins TRBV19 to TRBJ1-5; no definite D call. Germline assignment: CDR1 LNHDA and CDR2 SQIVND (reference sequence). The CDR3 length is 16 residues. V was trimmed by 3 bases and J by 3 bases, leaving 15 bases between them. CDR3 sequence: CASSMEGRVPNQPQHF. The CDR3, as DNA: TGTGCCAGTAGTATGGAAGGGAGGGTTCCCAATCAGCCCCAGCATTTT.

The rearrangement links TRBV11-2 to TRBJ1-2; tentative D call: TRBD1 (5 bases). The CDR3 is 15 amino acids. The germline CDR1 and CDR2 sequences are SGHAT and FQNNGV. V lost 3 bases and J 4 bases, leaving 15 bases between the germline ends. The CDR3 here is CASSLGVSKTYGYTF. Here the CDR3 DNA reads TGTGCCAGCAGCTTGGGGGTCAGCAAAACCTATGGCTACACCTTC.

This clone has just one count. The CDR3 bases are TGCAGCGTTGAAGAACCAGGGGCCGATGGCTACACCTTC. Translating it yields CSVEEPGADGYTF. The chain has TRBV29-1 and TRBJ1-2; maybe TRBD1 (6 bases). Germline lookup yields CDR1 SQVTM and CDR2 ANQGSEA. CDR3 size: 13 residues. V was clipped by 0 bases and J by 6 bases, with 11 bases between them.

The chain is built from TRBV5-1 and TRBJ1-1; 10 nucleotides match TRBD1. Germline CDR1 and CDR2: SGHRS and YFSETQ. The junction had 12 bases not matched to a gene; V was cut back by 4 bases and J by 6 bases. The CDR3 consists of 16 residues. The CDR3 sequence is CASSRRQGAIKPEAFF. CDR3 bases: TGCGCCAGCAGCAGGCGACAGGGGGCCATTAAGCCTGAAGCTTTCTTT.

V gene TRBV18 combines with J gene TRBJ1-5, with no clear D. V lost 2 bases and J lost 6, with 11 bases in between. The V gene's germline CDR1 is KGHSH and CDR2 LQKENI. The CDR3 runs 14 residues. The CDR3 protein is CASSPIISAQPQHF. CDR3 in DNA: TGTGCCAGCTCACCAATCATCTCCGCTCAGCCCCAGCATTTT.

The chain combines TRBV6-1 with TRBJ2-7; a weak D match, TRBD2 (5 bases). The germline gives CDR1 MNHNS, CDR2 SASEGT. The CDR3 is 11 amino acids. The ends were cut back, 6 bases at V and 3 bases at J, with 6 bases in the middle. The CDR3 loop is CASRRVYEQYF. In DNA, the CDR3 is TGTGCCAGCAGGAGGGTCTACGAGCAGTACTTC.